Each of the 18 T cell receptor beta chains below was sequenced from the same sample in a study of T cell clonotyping in hematopoietic cell transplantation (dated by TCRdb to the early 2020s). The library was prepared using the immunoSEQ multiplex PCR assay. TCRdb obtained this table from immuneACCESS and retained in-frame rearrangements with V and J assigned. These tables miss some clones; where compared with another copy, unresolved V genes account for less than half of the shortfall, and the remainder is unexplained. The table for this sample lists 26,000 or so clones; approximately 96% of them were counted only once. Of the sample, about 1.3% falls within the top ten clones. The sequencing sample was made of peripheral blood mononuclear cells. All receptors derive from a man aged 45-60 years in good health. Some clones in this sample may be carry-over from other donors' samples.

This chain connects TRBV19 to TRBJ2-1; a weak D match, TRBD2 (5 bases). CDR3 size: 12 residues. Trimming cost V 3 bases and J 14 bases, with 14 bases left between them. Looked up from germline, CDR1 is LNHDA and CDR2 is SQIVND (reference sequence). The CDR3 DNA is TGTGCCAGTAGTATCTACGGGGAGAAGGAGTTCTTC. This gives the protein CASSIYGEKEFF.

The DNA of the CDR3 is TGCGCCAGCAGCCGTGGCTTTACAGCCACAGGGGGTGACACCTACGAGCAGTACTTC. Translating it yields CASSRGFTATGGDTYEQYF. J is TRBJ2-7 and V is TRBV4-3, with 8 bases identical to TRBD1. The CDR3 has 19 residues. The V segment lost 4 bases and the J segment 2 bases; nucleotides outside the gene matches: 19. Germline V gene data show CDR1 as LGHNA and CDR2 as YSLEER.

This chain links TRBV20-1 with TRBJ2-7, with D unclear. Trimming cost V 6 bases and J 4 bases, with 7 bases left between them. CDR3 size: 10 residues. Germline V CDR1 and CDR2: DFQATT, SNEGSKA (reference sequence). In nucleotides, the CDR3 is TGCAGTGCAGCCCAGTACGAGCAGTACTTC. Translated, it gives CSAAQYEQYF.

The count of this clone is one. This chain connects TRBV7-2 to TRBJ2-7, with D perhaps assigned TRBD1 or TRBD2 (5 bases each). V lost 3 bases and J 0 bases, leaving 9 bases between the germline ends. Germline V gene data show CDR1 as SGHTA and CDR2 as FQGNSA. The CDR3 is 14 residues long. The CDR3 region is CASSFGDVSYEQYF. Here the CDR3 DNA reads TGTGCCAGCAGCTTTGGGGACGTCTCCTACGAGCAGTACTTC. Combining the CDR3 with reference TRBV7-2 and TRBJ2-7 gives the whole variable domain GAGVSQSPSNKVTEKGKDVELRCDPISGHTALYWYRQSLGQGLEFLIYFQGNSAPDKSGLPSDRFSAERTGGSVSTLTIQRTQQEDSAVYLCASSFGDVSYEQYFGPGTRLTVT.

The chain joins TRBV29-1 to TRBJ2-7, with D perhaps matching TRBD1 (6 bases). V was trimmed by 6 bases and J by 1 base, leaving 16 bases between them. The CDR3 sequence is 14 residues long. CDR1 is SQVTM and CDR2 is ANQGSEA in the germline V gene. The CDR3 DNA follows: TGCAGCGTACTCGTCCGACAGGAATCCTACGAGCAGTACTTC. Protein sequence: CSVLVRQESYEQYF.

V and J are TRBV6-6 and TRBJ2-5; D may be TRBD2 (5 bases). This CDR3 region has 15 residues. Per germline, CDR1 MNHNY and CDR2 SVGAGI (reference sequence). V was cut by 7 bases and J by 0 bases, with 15 bases left in between. DNA for the CDR3: TGTGCCAGCACCCCTCTAGACGGGGACCAAGAGACCCAGTACTTC. It codes for CASTPLDGDQETQYF.

The chain recombines TRBV5-6 with TRBJ2-3; 9 nucleotides align to TRBD2. There are 17 residues in the CDR3. Germline assignment: CDR1 SGHDT and CDR2 YYEEEE. After removal of 2 bases from V and 2 bases from J, the junction contained 9 bases not matched to a gene. CDR3: CASSFLSGTSYTDTQYF. DNA of the CDR3: TGTGCCAGCAGCTTCCTTTCCGGGACTAGCTACACAGATACGCAGTATTTT.

The chain is built from TRBV2 and TRBJ1-1; D unresolved. Germline CDR1 and CDR2: SNHLY and FYNNEI. Trimming removed 8 bases at V and 0 bases at J, with 13 bases between. The CDR3 spans 14 residues. The CDR3 DNA reads TGTGCCAGCGGGTTAGAACGCCTGAACACTGAAGCTTTCTTT. This translates into CASGLERLNTEAFF.

V usage is TRBV19 and J usage is TRBJ1-6, with 7 bases identical to TRBD1. Germline CDR1 is LNHDA and CDR2 is SQIVND (reference sequence). The CDR3 totals 16 residues. The V segment lost 4 bases and the J segment 0 bases; nucleotides outside the gene matches: 3. CDR3 residues: CASSTGQSSYNSPLHF. In nucleotides, the CDR3 is TGTGCCAGTAGTACGGGACAGAGCTCCTATAATTCACCCCTCCACTTT.

The rearrangement joins TRBV2 to TRBJ1-5; no reliable D call. Germline values: CDR1 SNHLY, CDR2 FYNNEI. Trimming removed 3 bases at V and 9 bases at J, with 12 bases between. This CDR3 comprises 13 residues. The CDR3 DNA reads TGTGCCAGCAGTGACAGTCCGGAATCGCCCCAGCATTTT. Amino acid sequence: CASSDSPESPQHF.

V is TRBV6-6 and J is TRBJ2-5; the D gene is possibly TRBD1 (5 bases). V gave up 0 bases and J gave up 2 bases, with 7 bases separating them. The CDR3 extends over 14 amino acids. Germline-derived CDR1 and CDR2 are MNHNY and SVGAGI (reference sequence). CDR3 nucleotide sequence: TGTGCCAGCAGTTACTCGGGGCGACAAGAGACCCAGTACTTC. It specifies CASSYSGRQETQYF.

The V call is TRBV23-1, the J call TRBJ1-2; D gene uncertain. TRBV23-1 is recorded as an ORF, its role being uncertain. Trimming pared 4 bases from V and 2 bases from J, leaving 14 bases between. This CDR3 has 15 residues. The CDR3 sequence: CASSLAGRSNYGYTF. CDR3 in DNA: TGCGCCAGCAGTCTGGCAGGTAGAAGCAACTATGGCTACACCTTC.

The chain carries TRBV6-5 and TRBJ1-2; the match to TRBD1 covers 8 bases. The CDR3 runs to 13 residues. After removal of 9 bases from V and 5 bases from J, the junction contained 8 bases not matched to a gene. Germline lookup yields CDR1 MNHEY and CDR2 SVGAGI. The CDR3 region is CASTGQGGYGYTF. The CDR3 nucleotides read TGTGCCAGTACCGGACAGGGCGGGTATGGCTACACCTTC.

The rearrangement joins TRBV29-1 to TRBJ1-1; 7 positions agree with TRBD1. With 6 bases clipped from V and 0 bases from J, the junction kept 4 bases outside the gene matches. The CDR3 has 13 residues. Germline V lookup: CDR1 SQVTM, CDR2 ANQGSEA. The CDR3 here is CSVATGLNTEAFF. The CDR3 bases are TGCAGCGTCGCGACAGGGCTGAACACTGAAGCTTTCTTT.

Only one count was recorded for this clone. This sequence joins TRBV5-6 and TRBJ1-2; D remains ambiguous. CDR3 length: 12 amino acids. V was shortened by 2 bases and J by 4 bases, with 6 bases between the two germline ends. Germline CDR1 and CDR2: SGHDT and YYEEEE. The CDR3 DNA sequence: TGTGCCAGCAGCTTACAACCCTATGGCTACACCTTC. Residues: CASSLQPYGYTF.

The chain has TRBV4-3 and TRBJ2-7; possible D gene TRBD1, 6 bases. The CDR3 covers 14 residues. Germline CDR1 and CDR2: LGHNA and YSLEER. V was pared by 0 bases and J by 6 bases, with 12 bases between. CDR3 in amino acids: CASSQESRGSEQYF. In DNA form, the CDR3 reads TGCGCCAGCAGCCAAGAGTCTAGGGGGTCCGAGCAGTACTTC.

The chain joins TRBV18 to TRBJ1-1, with D unresolved. In germline, CDR1 is KGHSH, CDR2 LQKENI. The CDR3 runs 16 residues. Between the trimmed V and J ends, which lost 3 bases and 3 bases, there was a span of 17 bases. The chain's CDR3 is CASSPQVFGLDTEAFF. The DNA of the CDR3 is TGTGCCAGCTCACCCCAGGTTTTTGGTCTAGACACTGAAGCTTTCTTT. The variable domain in full, with the rest retrieved from reference TRBV18 and TRBJ1-1, is NAGVMQNPRHLVRRRGQEARLRCSPMKGHSHVYWYRQLPEEGLKFMVYLQKENIIDESGMPKERFSAEFPKEGPSILRIQQVVRGDSAAYFCASSPQVFGLDTEAFFGQGTRLTVV.

The chain has TRBV6-4 and TRBJ1-1; D perhaps matches TRBD1 (6 bases). Germline V gene lookup returns CDR1 MRHNA and CDR2 SNTAGT. Between the trimmed V and J ends, which lost 7 bases and 0 bases, there was a span of 15 bases. This CDR3 has 15 amino acids. The CDR3 loop reads CASKEEGHLNTEAFF. The CDR3 region has the DNA TGTGCCAGCAAAGAGGAGGGACACCTGAACACTGAAGCTTTCTTT.